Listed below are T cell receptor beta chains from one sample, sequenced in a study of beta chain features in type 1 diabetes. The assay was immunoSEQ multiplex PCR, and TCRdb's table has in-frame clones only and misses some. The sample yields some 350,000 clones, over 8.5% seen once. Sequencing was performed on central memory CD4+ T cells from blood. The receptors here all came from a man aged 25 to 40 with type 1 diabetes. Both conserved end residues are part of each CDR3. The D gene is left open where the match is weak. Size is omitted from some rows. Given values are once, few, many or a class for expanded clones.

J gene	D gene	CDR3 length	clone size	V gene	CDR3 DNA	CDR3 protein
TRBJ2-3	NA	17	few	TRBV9	TGTGCCAGCAGCGTAGGGGATCCTAGGAGATACACAGATACGCAGTATTTT	CASSVGDPRRYTDTQYF
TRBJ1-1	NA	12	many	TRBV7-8	TGTGCCAGCAGCTTAATGGGGGGGAGAGCTTTCTTT	CASSLMGGRAFF
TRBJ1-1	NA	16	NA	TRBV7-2	TGTGCCAGCAGCCGACCCTCCCCGGCCATGAACACTGAAGCTTTCTTT	CASSRPSPAMNTEAFF
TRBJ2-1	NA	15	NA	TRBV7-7	TGTGCCAGCAGCTCCACCCCTTACAACTACAATGAGCAGTTCTTC	CASSSTPYNYNEQFF
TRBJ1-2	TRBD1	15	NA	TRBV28	TGTGCCAGCAGTTCAACAGGGGGCCCAACATATGGCTACACCTTC	CASSSTGGPTYGYTF
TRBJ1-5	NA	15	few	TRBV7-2	TGTGCCAGCAGCCCACTAGCGAATAGCAATCAGCCCCAGCATTTT	CASSPLANSNQPQHF
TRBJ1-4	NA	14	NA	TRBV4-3	TGCGCCAGCAGCCGCGACAGGTTTAATGAAAAACTGTTTTTT	CASSRDRFNEKLFF
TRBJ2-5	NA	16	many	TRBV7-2	TGTGCCAGCAGTAACCTATTACAGGGGGCGGGAGGGACCCAGTACTTC	CASSNLLQGAGGTQYF
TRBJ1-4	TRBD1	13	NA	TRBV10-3	TGTGCCATCAGTGGGGACAGGGGGGGAAAACTGTTTTTT	CAISGDRGGKLFF
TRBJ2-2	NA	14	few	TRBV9	TGTGCCAGCAGCCCCAGGGCCGGGACCGGGGAGCTGTTTTTT	CASSPRAGTGELFF
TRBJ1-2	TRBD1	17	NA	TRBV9	TGTGCCAGCAGCGTAGGAGGGACAGGGAGAATCAGCTATGGCTACACCTTC	CASSVGGTGRISYGYTF
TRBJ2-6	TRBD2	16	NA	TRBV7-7	TGTGCTAGCAGCCCTAGCGGGACATCTGGGGCCAACGTCCTGACTTTC	CASSPSGTSGANVLTF
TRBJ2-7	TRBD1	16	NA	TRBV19	TGTGCCAGTAGTAGCGTCGGGACAGGGATCCCCTACGAGCAGTACTTC	CASSSVGTGIPYEQYF
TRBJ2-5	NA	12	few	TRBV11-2	TGTGCCAGCAGCTTTCAGGGGGAGACCCAGTACTTC	CASSFQGETQYF
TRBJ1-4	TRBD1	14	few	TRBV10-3	TGTGCCAGCAGTCCCAGACAGGGGGCCGGCAAACTGTTTTTT	CASSPRQGAGKLFF
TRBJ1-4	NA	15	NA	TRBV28	TGTGCCAGCAGTTTCTTGGAGTCAACTAATGAAAAACTGTTTTTT	CASSFLESTNEKLFF
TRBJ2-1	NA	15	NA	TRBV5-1	TGCGCCAGCAGCTTGACGGCGCCGCAATACAATGAGCAGTTCTTC	CASSLTAPQYNEQFF
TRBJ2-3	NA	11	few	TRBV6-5	TGTGCCAGCAGTGAAGGCCCCCTCCCATATTTT	CASSEGPLPYF
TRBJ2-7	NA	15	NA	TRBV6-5	TGTGCCAGCATGACCCCCGGACAGTCTACTAGGGAGCAGTACTTC	CASMTPGQSTREQYF
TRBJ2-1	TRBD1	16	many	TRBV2	TGTGCCAGCAGTACACGGGACAGGGGCTACGGGAATGAGCAGTTCTTC	CASSTRDRGYGNEQFF
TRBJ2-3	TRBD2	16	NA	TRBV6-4	TGTGCCAGCAGTCTCCTGGCGGGAGGGGGCACAGATACGCAGTATTTT	CASSLLAGGGTDTQYF
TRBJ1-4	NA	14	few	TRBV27	TGTGCCAGCAGTTATGTGTGGGGTAATGAAAAACTGTTTTTT	CASSYVWGNEKLFF
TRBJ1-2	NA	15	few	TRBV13	TGTGCCAGCAGCTTAGGCCGGACAGCGGCCTATGGCTACACCTTC	CASSLGRTAAYGYTF
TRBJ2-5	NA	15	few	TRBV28	TGTGCCAGCAGTTTTAGGTTAGCGCGTCAAGAGACCCAGTACTTC	CASSFRLARQETQYF
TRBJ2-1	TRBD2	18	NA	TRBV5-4	TGTGCCAGCAGCCAAACCTCTTCGCGGGAGGGCCCGAGGGGTGAGCAGTTCTTC	CASSQTSSREGPRGEQFF
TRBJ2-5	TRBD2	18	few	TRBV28	TGTGCCAGCAGTTTATTAGGACTAGCGGGGAGAGCAGGAGAGACCCAGTACTTC	CASSLLGLAGRAGETQYF
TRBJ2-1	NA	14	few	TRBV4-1	TGCGCCAGCAGCCAAGATTACAAGGACAATGAGCAGTTCTTC	CASSQDYKDNEQFF
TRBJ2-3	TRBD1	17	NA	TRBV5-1	TGCGCCAGCAGCTTGGGGCGGACAGGGCTTGAGGCAGATACGCAGTATTTT	CASSLGRTGLEADTQYF
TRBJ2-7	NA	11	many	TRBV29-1	TGCAGCGTTGTGTTAATCTACGAGCAGTACTTC	CSVVLIYEQYF
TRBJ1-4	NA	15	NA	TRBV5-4	TGTGCCAGCAGTCTACTCGGGACGGAGGGGGAAAAACTGTTTTTT	CASSLLGTEGEKLFF
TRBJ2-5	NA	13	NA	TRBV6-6	TGTGCCAGCAGTTATCCCCCGACGGAGACCCAGTACTTC	CASSYPPTETQYF
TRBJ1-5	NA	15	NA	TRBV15	TGTGCCACCAGCAGATCCCGGACAGGCAATCAGCCCCAGCATTTT	CATSRSRTGNQPQHF
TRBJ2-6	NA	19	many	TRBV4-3	TGCGCCAGCAGCCATGATGGGGGTTTTAGGGGATCTGGGGCCAACGTCCTGACTTTC	CASSHDGGFRGSGANVLTF
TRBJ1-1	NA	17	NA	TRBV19	TGTGCCAGTAGTATAGCACAGCCCCCCATCACGGACACTGAAGCTTTCTTT	CASSIAQPPITDTEAFF
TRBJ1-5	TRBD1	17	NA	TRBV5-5	TGTGCCAGCAGCTTGCTTGGGACAGTAAGCTCTAATCAGCCCCAGCATTTT	CASSLLGTVSSNQPQHF
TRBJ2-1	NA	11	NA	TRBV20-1	TGCAGTGCCCTTTGGGGCGATGAGCAGTTCTTC	CSALWGDEQFF
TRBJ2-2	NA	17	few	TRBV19	TGTGCCAGTAGTATCCCAGGGTTTCTAGCTCCAACCGGGGAGCTGTTTTTT	CASSIPGFLAPTGELFF
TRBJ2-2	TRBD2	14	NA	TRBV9	TGTGCCAGCAGCGCGGGGGGATGGACCGGGGAGCTGTTTTTT	CASSAGGWTGELFF
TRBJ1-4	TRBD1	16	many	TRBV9	TGTGCCAGCAGCTCGTCATCCGGGACAGGGGCCGAAAAACTGTTTTTT	CASSSSSGTGAEKLFF
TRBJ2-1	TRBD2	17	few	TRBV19	TGTGCCAGTAGTACCAACTTAGCGGGAGGGCCGCAGGATGAGCAGTTCTTC	CASSTNLAGGPQDEQFF
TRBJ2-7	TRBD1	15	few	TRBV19	TGTGCCGTCGCGACTCCGGGACAGGGAGGAAGGGAGCAGTACTTC	CAVATPGQGGREQYF
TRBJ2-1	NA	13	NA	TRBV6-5	TGTGCCAGCAGTTCAGTCCAAAGCGAGGAGCAGTTCTTC	CASSSVQSEEQFF
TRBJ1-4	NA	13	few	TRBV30	TGTGCCTGGTCTCCCACCACTAATGAAAAACTGTTTTTT	CAWSPTTNEKLFF
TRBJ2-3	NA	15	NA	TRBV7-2	TGTGCCAGCAGCACACGGGCGTGGGGCACAGATACGCAGTATTTT	CASSTRAWGTDTQYF
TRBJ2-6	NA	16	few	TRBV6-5	TGTGCCAGCAGTTACGTGGACGGCTCTGGGGCCAACGTCCTGACTTTC	CASSYVDGSGANVLTF
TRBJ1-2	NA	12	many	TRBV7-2	TGTGCCAGCAGCTCACAGGGCGGGGGCTACACCTTC	CASSSQGGGYTF
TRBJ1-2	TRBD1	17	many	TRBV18	TGTGCCAGCTCACCACCTTTATCAACCAGGGGGCAAGTTGGCTACACCTTC	CASSPPLSTRGQVGYTF
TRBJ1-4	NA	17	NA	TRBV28	TGTGCCAGCAGTTCCCCAGCGCGGGGGCAGATAGATGAAAAACTGTTTTTT	CASSSPARGQIDEKLFF
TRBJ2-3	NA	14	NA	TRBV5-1	TGCGCCAGCAGAATACAAAGTAGCACAGATACGCAGTATTTT	CASRIQSSTDTQYF
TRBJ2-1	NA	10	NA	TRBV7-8	TGTGCCAGCAGCTTAGAGGTGCCGTTCTTC	CASSLEVPFF
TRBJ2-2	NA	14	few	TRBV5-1	TGCGCCAGCAGCCTCCGGACAGACACCGGGGAGCTGTTTTTT	CASSLRTDTGELFF
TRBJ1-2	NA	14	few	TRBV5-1	TGCGCCAGCAGCCCCGGAGGAAAGGGGGATGGCTACACCTTC	CASSPGGKGDGYTF
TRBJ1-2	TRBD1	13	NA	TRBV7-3	TGTGCCAGCAGCCTAGGACAGGGGAATGGCTACACCTTC	CASSLGQGNGYTF